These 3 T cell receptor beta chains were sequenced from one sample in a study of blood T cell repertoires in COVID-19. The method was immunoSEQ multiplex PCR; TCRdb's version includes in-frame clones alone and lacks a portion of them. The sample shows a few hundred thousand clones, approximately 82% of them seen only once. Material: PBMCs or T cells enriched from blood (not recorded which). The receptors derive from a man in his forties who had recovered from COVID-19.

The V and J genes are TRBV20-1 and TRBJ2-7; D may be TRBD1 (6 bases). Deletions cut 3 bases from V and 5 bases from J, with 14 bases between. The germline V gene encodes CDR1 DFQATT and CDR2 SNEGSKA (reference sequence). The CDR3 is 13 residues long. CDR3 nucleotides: TGCAGTGCTAGTGGTGGGGGCTTGCACGAGCAGTACTTC. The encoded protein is CSASGGGLHEQYF.

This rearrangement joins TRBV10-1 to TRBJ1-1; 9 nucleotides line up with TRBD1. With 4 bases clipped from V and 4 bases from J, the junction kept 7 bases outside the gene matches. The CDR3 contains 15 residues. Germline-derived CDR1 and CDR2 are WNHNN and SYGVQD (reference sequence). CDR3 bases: TGCGCCAGCAGTGGACAGGGGGTAAGGGGCACTGAAGCTTTCTTT. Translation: CASSGQGVRGTEAFF.

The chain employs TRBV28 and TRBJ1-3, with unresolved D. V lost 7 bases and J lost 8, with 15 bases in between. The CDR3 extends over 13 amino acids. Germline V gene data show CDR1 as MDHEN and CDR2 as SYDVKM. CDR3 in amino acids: CASTLNWEDTIYF. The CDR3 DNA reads TGTGCCAGCACCTTAAACTGGGAGGACACCATATATTTT.